The 2 T cell receptor beta chains below all came from one sample that was sequenced in a study of shared clonotypes between healthy human individuals (dated by TCRdb to the early 2020s). Library creation used the immunoSEQ multiplex PCR assay. This is the immuneACCESS table as TCRdb keeps it, with only in-frame sequences that have V and J called. A part of the clones is gone; compared with another copy, unresolved V genes explain less than half, and the rest is unexplained. Recorded for this sample are 500,000 or so clones; about 96% of them occurred a single time. Approximately 0.067% of the sample rests with the top ten. Input material: naive CD4+ T cells sorted from blood. In light of the paper, this sample's cell subset or site label describes: CD45RA+ positively selected. The receptors were sampled from a woman in her twenties or thirties in good health.

The chain uses TRBV19 and TRBJ2-3; 7 positions match TRBD1. CDR1 is LNHDA and CDR2 is SQIVND in the germline V gene (reference sequence). The CDR3 extends over 14 amino acids. V shed 7 bases, J shed 2 bases, and the junction held 6 bases outside the gene matches. The CDR3 protein is CASKKGAITDTQYF. The CDR3 nucleotides read TGTGCCAGTAAAAAGGGGGCTATCACAGATACGCAGTATTTT.

This clone has just one count. The chain recombines TRBV5-1 with TRBJ1-1, with D tentatively TRBD1 (5 bases). Germline V lookup: CDR1 SGHRS, CDR2 YFSETQ. V was clipped by 1 base and J by 5 bases, with 15 bases between them. The CDR3 has 15 amino acids. The CDR3 region has the DNA TGCGCCAGCAGCTTGAGTATCAGGGATGGGACTGAAGCTTTCTTT. It specifies CASSLSIRDGTEAFF.